This T cell receptor beta chain was identified during a study of Graves' ophthalmopathy and Graves' hyperthyroidism. Study-wide results and limits: For predicting ophthalmopathy progression, the model had nearly 71% sensitivity and 72% to 85% specificity.

The V gene lost 6 bases and the J gene lost 2 bases, with 11 bases spanning the gap. Germline V gives CDR1 SGHTA, CDR2 FQGNSA. The CDR3 is made up of 14 amino acids. Diagnosis relied on clinical symptoms, serum thyroxine, TRAb, thyroid ultrasound and orbital computed tomography. RNA served as the template for amplifying TCR beta CDR3 regions. RT-PCR in the first round used HTBI primers; a second-round multiplex PCR followed. Via MiXCR, TCRdb re-called the multiplex PCR reads, giving one row per CDR3 protein. This table holds approximately 1.2 million distinct CDR3 sequences, 35% to 40% found once. This clonotype was found many times. What it binds is unknown.

The specimen was peripheral blood or thyroid tissue (not recorded which). The origin of this receptor is an adult man with Graves' hyperthyroidism. V and J are TRBV7-2 and TRBJ1-3; D call uncertain. Here the CDR3 reads CASRYSAPGNTIYF. CDR3 nucleotide sequence: TGTGCCAGCAGGTACTCGGCCCCTGGAAACACCATATATTTT.